The present T cell receptor (beta chain) was sequenced within a study of post-analysis software for immune sequencing data. With regard to this clonotype: The antigen remains undetermined.

Overall study findings and caveats: TRBV segments more frequent in patients than in controls numbered five and included TRBV5-6, TRBV5-1 and TRBV20-1.

Prepared libraries of TCR beta cDNA carried unique molecular identifiers. TCRdb ran MiXCR on the PCR reads and lists one entry per CDR3 protein. The table includes 350,000 to 500,000 distinct CDR3 sequences, 39% detected once. The germline CDR1 and CDR2 sequences are SQVTM and ANQGSEA. The CDR3 is 15 residues long. V was cut by 6 bases and J by 6 bases, with 21 bases left in between. This chain links TRBV29-1 with TRBJ1-5; D call uncertain. The specimen was blood. This clonotype was obtained from a girl aged 2-10 years with multiple sclerosis. This CDR3 reads CSVKVRQVCGQPQHF. Here the CDR3 DNA reads TGCAGCGTCAAAGTCCGGCAGGTTTGTGGTCAGCCCCAGCATTTT. Filled out from reference TRBV29-1 and TRBJ1-5, the complete variable domain reads SAVISQKPSRDICQRGTSLTIQCQVDSQVTMMFWYRQQPGQSLTLIATANQGSEATYESGFVIDKFPISRPNLTFSTLTVSNMSPEDSSIYLCSVKVRQVCGQPQHFGDGTRLSIL.